This T cell receptor (beta chain) was profiled in a study of identical twins. A few counts support this clonotype. Its antigen is unidentified. Study findings and constraints: With abundant cord blood beta clonotypes, insertions were fewer; memory repertoires showed no such pattern.

The CDR3 has 17 amino acids. Using its own MiXCR run on the 5' RACE reads, TCRdb lists one record per CDR3 protein. The sample holds a few hundred thousand distinct CDR3 sequences; about 8.9% are singletons and the top ten take roughly 3.1%. The same specimen was also included in a second study, on yellow fever vaccine responses in identical twins.

The gene calls are TRBV21-1 and TRBJ2-1; TRBD2 was called by the table and not checked on the DNA. TRBV21-1 is listed as a pseudogene. Input material: CD8+ T cells sorted from blood. This TCR was recovered from a woman aged 18-29 years in good health. The CDR3 nucleotides are TGTGCCAGCACTGGGACGGCCCTACCCCGCTCCTACAATGAGCAGTTCTTC. Amino acids: CASTGTALPRSYNEQFF.